The present entry profiles one TCR beta chain with its context. This sample stems from a study of regulatory T cells in long-lasting Graves disease. Time point given: newly diagnosed GD, antithyroid drugs for less than 3 months. After RNA was extracted from PBMCs, the TCR library was made from it. V dropped 6 bases and J dropped 3; count of bases not matched to a gene: 1. Germline loops: CDR1 WSHSY, CDR2 SAAADI. The CDR3 has 14 residues. For TCR beta, libraries came from iRepertoire HTBI primers and Arm-PCR of CDR3 regions. TCRdb passed the multiplex PCR reads through MiXCR, listing each CDR3 protein once. The sample has roughly 610,000 distinct CDR3 sequences, under 20% seen once. Another study also made use of these data, one on T cells in Graves' hyperthyroidism and ophthalmopathy.

The origin of this receptor is a woman between 25 and 40 years old with Graves disease. The rearrangement joins TRBV10-2 to TRBJ2-2, with 10 nucleotides matching TRBD1. The input for sequencing was peripheral blood mononuclear cells (PBMCs), taken at new diagnosis, from a patient treated with antithyroid drugs. The chain's CDR3 is CASRDRGDTGELFF. DNA for the CDR3: TGCGCCAGCAGGGACAGGGGGGACACCGGGGAGCTGTTTTTT.